This TCR beta chain was obtained from a study of blood T cell repertoires in COVID-19. CDR3 length: 17 residues. CDR1 and CDR2 from the germline V gene are SGDLS and YYNGEE. The V and J ends lost 2 bases and 4 bases respectively, with 19 bases between them. Sequencing used immunoSEQ multiplex PCR; TCRdb keeps in-frame clones, though not all of them. This table has 330,000 or so clones, roughly 87% appearing once. The sequencing sample was made of peripheral blood. The sequence derives from a woman in her sixties or seventies with COVID-19, enrolled during active disease. The rearrangement uses TRBV9 and TRBJ1-3, with D unclear. This CDR3 reads CASSVSLAGDGGNTIYF. The DNA of the CDR3 is TGTGCCAGCAGCGTTTCCCTTGCGGGCGACGGAGGAAACACCATATATTTT.